This TCR beta chain was sequenced during a study of control samples from healthy donors and cancer patients. Germline CDR1 and CDR2: MDHEN and SYDVKM. CDR3 length: 12 residues. Trimming pared 2 bases from V and 6 bases from J, leaving 5 bases between. This clone was counted once. Produced via immunoSEQ multiplex PCR; TCRdb's table is partial and in-frame only. Of about 150,000 clones listed, 93% are singletons. This clonotype was obtained from a middle-aged man in good health. The sequenced material came from blood. This chain joins TRBV28 and TRBJ1-5; D remains unclear. CDR3 in amino acids: CASSLRAQPQHF. CDR3 in DNA: TGTGCCAGCAGTTTAAGGGCTCAGCCCCAGCATTTT.